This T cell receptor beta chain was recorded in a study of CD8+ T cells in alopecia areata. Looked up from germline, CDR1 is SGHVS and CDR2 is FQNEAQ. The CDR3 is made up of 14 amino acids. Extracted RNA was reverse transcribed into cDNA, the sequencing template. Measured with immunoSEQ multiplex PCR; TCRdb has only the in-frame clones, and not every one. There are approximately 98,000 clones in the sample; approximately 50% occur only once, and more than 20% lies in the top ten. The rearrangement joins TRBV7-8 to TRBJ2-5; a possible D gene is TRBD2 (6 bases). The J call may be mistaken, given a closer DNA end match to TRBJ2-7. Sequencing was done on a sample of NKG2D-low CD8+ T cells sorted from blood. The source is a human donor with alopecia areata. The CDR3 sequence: CASSSSTRSYEQYF. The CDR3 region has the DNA TGTGCCAGCAGCTCATCGACTAGGTCGTACGAGCAGTACTTC.